The 31 T cell receptor beta chains below were found in one sample sequenced in a study of T cells in Graves' hyperthyroidism and ophthalmopathy. Template material for amplifying TCR beta CDR3 regions consisted of RNA transcripts. HTBI primers were used for first-round RT-PCR of the TCR CDR3. Via MiXCR, TCRdb re-called the multiplex PCR reads, giving one row per CDR3 protein. The sample records some 360,000 distinct CDR3 sequences, approximately 15% being singletons. Sequenced: blood. These receptors all come from a woman aged 55 to 70 with Graves' hyperthyroidism.

The chain combines TRBV16 with TRBJ2-2; no clear D. The CDR3 has 14 amino acids. Germline-derived CDR1 and CDR2 are KGHSY and FQNENV. Trimming removed 10 bases at V and 3 bases at J, with 15 bases between. CDR3 region: CATLYRVYTGELFF. The DNA for the CDR3 is TGTGCCACCTTATACCGAGTCTACACCGGGGAGCTGTTTTTT.

This chain links TRBV10-3 with TRBJ1-5; D unclear. Germline CDR1 and CDR2: ENHRY and SYGVKD. Trimming shortened V by 0 bases and J by 1 base, and 7 bases separated the two germline ends. The CDR3 has 15 amino acids. The CDR3 reads CAISESGQSNQPQHF. The CDR3, as DNA: TGTGCCATCAGTGAGTCCGGGCAGAGCAATCAGCCCCAGCATTTT.

A note on this clonotype: Being one base from a much bigger clone, this may be a read error. The chain employs TRBV5-5 and TRBJ2-5; no clear D. Germline values: CDR1 SGHKS, CDR2 YYEKEE (reference sequence). The CDR3 has 16 residues. V gave up 3 bases and J gave up 13 bases, with 28 bases separating them. The CDR3 DNA reads TGTGCCAGCAGCTCGTACCCCCCGCACGGCTCAAGGATGACGTACTTC. Protein sequence: CASSSYPPHGSRMTYF.

In this sample, this clonotype turned up a few times. The chain is built from TRBV5-6 and TRBJ2-7; D call uncertain. The CDR3 extends over 13 amino acids. In germline, CDR1 is SGHDT, CDR2 YYEEEE. Between the trimmed V and J ends, which lost 3 bases and 3 bases, there was a span of 10 bases. The CDR3 region is CASSSGLVYEQYF. DNA for the CDR3: TGTGCCAGCAGCTCTGGATTGGTCTACGAGCAGTACTTC.

This clonotype was counted at least ten times. Here the CDR3 reads CASSSAKDGTYEQYF. The CDR3 nucleotides are TGTGCCAGCAGCTCCGCCAAGGACGGGACCTACGAGCAGTACTTC. The J gene is TRBJ2-7, the V gene TRBV6-1; D might be TRBD2 (5 bases). V gave up 6 bases and J gave up 2 bases, with 17 bases separating them. Germline CDR1 is MNHNS and CDR2 is SASEGT. The CDR3 loop spans 15 amino acids.

This clonotype was counted between two and nine times. This chain joins TRBV4-1 and TRBJ1-4; D possibly corresponds to TRBD1 (5 bases). V lost 3 bases to trimming and J lost 1 base, with 15 bases between them. The germline gives CDR1 MGHRA, CDR2 YSYEKL. CDR3 length equals 17 residues. The CDR3 spells CASSQGSSGVTNEKLFF. In DNA, the CDR3 is TGCGCCAGCAGCCAGGGAAGCTCGGGGGTAACTAATGAAAAACTGTTTTTT.

By proportion, this clonotype is medium-sized. The chain carries TRBV12-3 or TRBV12-4 and TRBJ2-3; TRBD2 matches 10 bases. The trim removed 3 bases at V and 5 bases at J, leaving 14 bases unmatched. The length of the CDR3 is 18 residues. For the CDR3, the DNA is TGTGCCAGCAGTTTGGGGGGGCTAGCGGGAGAGGCCGGAGATACGCAGTATTTT. Its protein is CASSLGGLAGEAGDTQYF.

The V and J genes are TRBV27 and TRBJ1-2; a possible D gene is TRBD1 (5 bases). Germline loops: CDR1 MNHEY, CDR2 SMNVEV (reference sequence). The CDR3 runs to 13 residues. With 5 bases removed from V and 4 bases from J, the gap between germline ends came to 11 bases. CDR3 amino acids: CASSPGVAYGYTF. The CDR3 DNA sequence: TGTGCCAGCAGTCCGGGGGTTGCCTATGGCTACACCTTC.

The sample holds many counts of this clonotype. The chain couples TRBV12-3 or TRBV12-4 to TRBJ1-5; TRBD1 might be the D (6 bases). This CDR3 contains 15 residues. Deletions cut 5 bases from V and 4 bases from J, with 15 bases between. The CDR3 spells CASSPGGTMNQPQHF. For the CDR3, the DNA is TGTGCCAGCAGTCCTGGCGGGACAATGAATCAGCCCCAGCATTTT.

The chain links TRBV10-3 to TRBJ1-6, with D unclear. Trimming removed 6 bases at V and 8 bases at J, with 11 bases between. The CDR3 loop spans 13 amino acids. Germline assignment: CDR1 ENHRY and CDR2 SYGVKD. The CDR3 is CAISPTVDSPLHF. Here the CDR3 DNA reads TGTGCCATCAGCCCCACGGTGGATTCACCCCTCCACTTT.

At least ten counts were recorded for this clonotype. This chain connects TRBV11-3 to TRBJ2-1; D uncertain. The V gene's germline CDR1 is SGHNT and CDR2 YENEEA. The CDR3 runs 12 residues. V was shortened by 5 bases and J by 9 bases, with 11 bases between the two germline ends. The CDR3 DNA is TGTGCCAGCAGCCTAAATTCGGCTGAGCAGTTCTTC. Amino acids: CASSLNSAEQFF.

This clonotype was recorded at least ten times. This sequence joins TRBV11-3 and TRBJ1-1; D is uncertain. The length of the CDR3 is 13 residues. Trimming stripped 1 base from V and 4 bases from J, with 7 bases between. Germline V gives CDR1 SGHNT, CDR2 YENEEA. The CDR3 loop is CASSLGGFTEAFF. The CDR3 DNA follows: TGTGCCAGCAGCTTAGGAGGCTTCACTGAAGCTTTCTTT.

The sample holds many counts of this clonotype. The rearrangement uses TRBV10-3 and TRBJ2-5; no reliable D call. This CDR3 comprises 13 residues. V was trimmed by 6 bases and J by 1 base, leaving 9 bases between them. CDR1 and CDR2 from the germline V gene are ENHRY and SYGVKD. The CDR3 region is CAIREVPQETQYF. DNA for the CDR3: TGTGCCATCAGAGAAGTGCCCCAAGAGACCCAGTACTTC.

The chain links TRBV12-3 or TRBV12-4 to TRBJ2-7; D not resolved. The CDR3 extends over 13 amino acids. Trimming removed 6 bases from V and 1 base from J, with 10 bases in between. The chain's CDR3 is CASSPSKSYEQYF. CDR3 DNA sequence: TGTGCCAGCAGCCCATCTAAATCCTACGAGCAGTACTTC.

In its sample, this clonotype was seen many times. The CDR3 reads CSARGGGTTDTQYF. The CDR3 DNA sequence: TGCAGTGCTAGGGGCGGCGGGACCACAGATACGCAGTATTTT. V is TRBV20-1 and J is TRBJ2-3; D is perhaps TRBD2 (6 bases). Per germline, CDR1 DFQATT and CDR2 SNEGSKA (reference sequence). V was pared by 3 bases and J by 2 bases, with 12 bases between. The CDR3 length is 14 residues.

This clonotype has just a few counts. V gene TRBV9 combines with J gene TRBJ1-2; 8 nucleotides align to TRBD1. Trimming took 3 bases from V and 2 from J; bases not matched to a gene: 3. Germline values: CDR1 SGDLS, CDR2 YYNGEE. The CDR3 is made up of 14 amino acids. The CDR3 DNA follows: TGTGCCAGCAGCGCCTCAGGGGGCAACTATGGCTACACCTTC. This sequence encodes CASSASGGNYGYTF.

This clonotype has ten or more counts. The chain employs TRBV5-1 and TRBJ2-3, with TRBD2 as a possible D gene (5 bases). V was trimmed by 0 bases and J by 5 bases, leaving 10 bases between them. This CDR3 spans 14 amino acids. Per the germline V gene, CDR1 is SGHRS and CDR2 is YFSETQ. The CDR3 DNA follows: TGCGCCAGCAGCTTGGCCCCGGGAATAGATACGCAGTATTTT. Protein sequence: CASSLAPGIDTQYF.

The sample holds many counts of this clonotype. V usage is TRBV6-1 and J usage is TRBJ2-7; D possibly corresponds to TRBD2 (5 bases). Trimming removed 2 bases from V and 6 bases from J, with 14 bases in between. From germline, CDR1 is MNHNS and CDR2 SASEGT. This CDR3 is built from 14 residues. The CDR3 sequence: CASSEISERGEQYF. The CDR3 nucleotides read TGTGCCAGCAGTGAAATTAGTGAACGGGGCGAGCAGTACTTC.

Details on this clonotype: A much bigger clone sits one base away, suggesting this may be a read error. The DNA for the CDR3 is TGCGCCAGCACCAAGACGGGGGAGGGTCTGCCTTTCAGCACAGATACGCAGTATTTT. The encoded protein is CASTKTGEGLPFSTDTQYF. The J gene is TRBJ2-3, the V gene TRBV4-3; 7 nucleotides align to TRBD2. The CDR3 runs to 19 residues. Germline CDR1 reads LGHNA; CDR2 reads YSLEER. The trim removed 7 bases at V and 0 bases at J, leaving 19 bases unmatched.

This clonotype was seen repeatedly, ten times or more. This chain uses TRBV2 with TRBJ2-7, with TRBD2 identical over 7 bases. Losses at the gene ends were 4 bases for V and 7 bases for J; bases not matched to a gene: 22. The CDR3 has 18 amino acids. Germline assignment: CDR1 SNHLY and CDR2 FYNNEI. The DNA for the CDR3 is TGTGCCAGCAGTGTAGGTCCGACCCGGGCTAGCGGCTATCTAGAGCAGTACTTC. As protein: CASSVGPTRASGYLEQYF.

This clonotype was detected only a few times. The V and J genes are TRBV9 and TRBJ2-1, with TRBD2 matching 13 bases. CDR1 is SGDLS and CDR2 is YYNGEE in the germline V gene. This CDR3 region has 20 residues. The J segment lost 0 bases and the V segment lost 0 bases, leaving 9 bases of the junction unmatched. CDR3 coding DNA: TGTGCCAGCAGCGTAGCTGTAACTAGCGGGAGGGTTAGCTCCTACAATGAGCAGTTCTTC. Translating it yields CASSVAVTSGRVSSYNEQFF.

The V gene is TRBV29-1, the J gene TRBJ2-5, with no clear D. Deletions cut 4 bases from V and 4 bases from J, with 13 bases between. The CDR3 is made up of 13 amino acids. Per the germline V gene, CDR1 is SQVTM and CDR2 is ANQGSEA. Written as DNA, the CDR3 is TGCAGCGTTGCCCATCAGGCGTTAGAGACCCAGTACTTC. The encoded protein is CSVAHQALETQYF. The complete variable domain, with remaining parts taken from reference TRBV29-1 and TRBJ2-5, reads SAVISQKPSRDICQRGTSLTIQCQVDSQVTMMFWYRQQPGQSLTLIATANQGSEATYESGFVIDKFPISRPNLTFSTLTVSNMSPEDSSIYLCSVAHQALETQYFGPGTRLLVL.

A word on this clonotype: With a much larger clone just one base away, this may be a read error. The conserved phenylalanine or tryptophan is not found at the CDR3 terminus, so this likely reflects a read error. The V call is TRBV4-2, the J call TRBJ2-1; D possibly corresponds to TRBD2 (5 bases). Germline CDR1 reads LGHNA; CDR2 reads YNFKEQ. V lost 1 base to trimming and J lost 7 bases, with 14 bases between them. The CDR3 consists of 15 residues. CDR3 loop: CASSQAPGDGNEQFL. CDR3 sequence (DNA): TGTGCCAGCAGCCAAGCCCCCGGGGATGGGAATGAGCAGTTCCTC.

This clonotype was seen at least ten times. The chain has TRBV7-9 and TRBJ2-7; 7 bases are shared with TRBD1. Germline V gene data show CDR1 as SEHNR and CDR2 as FQNEAQ (reference sequence). This CDR3 has 15 amino acids. The junction had 5 bases not matched to a gene; V was cut back by 3 bases and J by 0 bases. DNA for the CDR3: TGTGCCAGCAGCTTCCCGGGACAGAGCTCCTACGAGCAGTACTTC. Translated, it gives CASSFPGQSSYEQYF. The full variable domain, with the rest looked up from reference TRBV7-9 and TRBJ2-7, is DTGVSQNPRHKITKRGQNVTFRCDPISEHNRLYWYRQTLGQGPEFLTYFQNEAQLEKSRLLSDRFSAERPKGSFSTLEIQRTEQGDSAMYLCASSFPGQSSYEQYFGPGTRLTVT.

The J gene is TRBJ2-7, the V gene TRBV14; D uncertain. Trimming left V 6 bases short and J 5 bases short, with 14 bases between. The CDR3 sequence is 13 residues long. The germline gives CDR1 SGHDN, CDR2 FVKESK. The CDR3 protein is CASSPGWGNEQYF. The CDR3 nucleotides are TGTGCCAGCAGTCCAGGTTGGGGAAACGAGCAGTACTTC.

This clonotype was seen just once. The rearrangement uses TRBV27 and TRBJ2-1; 12 bases line up with TRBD2. The germline V gene encodes CDR1 MNHEY and CDR2 SMNVEV (reference sequence). J lost 8 bases, V lost 5 bases, and 4 bases had no gene match. CDR3 length equals 14 residues. Here the CDR3 reads CASSRLAGDDEQFF. The CDR3 region has the DNA TGTGCCAGCAGTCGACTAGCGGGAGATGATGAGCAGTTCTTC.

Many counts were recorded for this clonotype. This chain joins TRBV20-1 and TRBJ2-1; TRBD2 agrees at 14 bases. The CDR3 extends over 16 amino acids. Germline V gene lookup returns CDR1 DFQATT and CDR2 SNEGSKA (reference sequence). Trimming took 3 bases from V and 7 from J; bases not matched to a gene: 8. Written as DNA, the CDR3 is TGCAGTGCTAGTCCTCGACTAGCGGGAGGGGGAAATGAGCAGTTCTTC. Protein sequence: CSASPRLAGGGNEQFF.

This clonotype was seen many times. This chain joins TRBV5-1 and TRBJ1-1, with 8 bases identical to TRBD1. With V trimmed by 4 bases and J by 3 bases, 14 bases remained unmatched. Germline assignment: CDR1 SGHRS and CDR2 YFSETQ. This CDR3 has 17 amino acids. Here the CDR3 DNA reads TGCGCCAGCAGCGCCGCCCCAGGGGGCTTTTGGGACACTGAAGCTTTCTTT. Its translation is CASSAAPGGFWDTEAFF. The full variable domain, with the rest looked up from reference TRBV5-1 and TRBJ1-1, is KAGVTQTPRYLIKTRGQQVTLSCSPISGHRSVSWYQQTPGQGLQFLFEYFSETQRNKGNFPGRFSGRQFSNSRSEMNVSTLELGDSALYLCASSAAPGGFWDTEAFFGQGTRLTVV.

This clonotype has a handful of counts. The chain has TRBV19 and TRBJ1-2; no clear D gene. With 0 bases removed from V and 4 bases from J, the gap between germline ends came to 3 bases. This CDR3 contains 12 residues. Per germline, CDR1 LNHDA and CDR2 SQIVND (reference sequence). CDR3 sequence: CASSIEVYGYTF. CDR3 coding DNA: TGTGCCAGTAGTATAGAGGTCTATGGCTACACCTTC.

This clonotype was seen a few times. The CDR3 coding sequence is TGTGCCACCAGCAGAGATAGCGGGCAAGAGACCCAGTACTTC. This codes for CATSRDSGQETQYF. The gene calls are TRBV15 and TRBJ2-5; TRBD2 aligns across 7 bases. The V gene's germline CDR1 is LNHNV and CDR2 YYDKDF (reference sequence). The CDR3 is made up of 14 amino acids. With 0 bases clipped from V and 2 bases from J, the junction kept 0 bases outside the gene matches.

The rearrangement links TRBV3-1 to TRBJ2-4; unclear D gene. The V end lost 1 base, the J end lost 4 bases, and 11 bases lay between the germline ends. Germline assignment: CDR1 LGHDT and CDR2 YNNKEL (reference sequence). This CDR3 region has 15 residues. CDR3 sequence: CASSQGHGSKNIQYF. The CDR3 nucleotides are TGTGCCAGCAGCCAAGGTCATGGCAGTAAAAACATTCAGTACTTC.